This TCR beta chain was observed in a study of blood T cell repertoires in COVID-19. The CDR3 spans 15 residues. With 2 bases removed from V and 5 bases from J, the gap between germline ends came to 15 bases. CDR1 is MNHNY, CDR2 SVGAGI, per germline (reference sequence). Authors' analysis steps: For nucleated cells, counts were estimated from reference gene primer amplification. Sequenced by immunoSEQ multiplex PCR; TCRdb stores in-frame clones only, minus some. V, J and clone size derive from that table, while D and trimming were established from the DNA sequence. The sample contains around 76,000 clones, 85% to 90% of which appear only once.

The sequenced material came from peripheral blood. This TCR derives from a man aged 60 to 69 with acute or convalescent COVID-19. This chain links TRBV6-6 with TRBJ1-1; tentatively, D is TRBD1 (5 bases). CDR3 loop: CASSYPSGGGTEAFF. CDR3 nucleotide sequence: TGTGCCAGCAGTTACCCGTCTGGGGGGGGGACTGAAGCTTTCTTT.